The sample holds a few counts of the clone carrying this T cell receptor beta chain. As yet, its antigen is unknown. TCRdb reprocessed the reads via MiXCR and lists one record per CDR3 protein. The repertoire includes some 700,000 distinct CDR3 sequences, roughly 36% of them detected once, and about 20% sits in the top ten. The data are from a study of T cell repertoires in cytomegalovirus infection. Across the study: It can be stated that public TCR beta signatures indicated CMV infection as well as a matching HLA type.

This CDR3 is 13 amino acids long. Germline loops: CDR1 SGHVS, CDR2 FQNEAQ. Trimming shortened V by 1 base and J by 7 bases, and 11 bases separated the two germline ends. The chain has TRBV7-8 and TRBJ2-7; D not certain. This sequence originates from a human donor in good health (CMV status not recorded). Some clones in this sample may be carry-over from other donors' samples. This sample comprised cultured PBMCs, obtained from culture after CMV antigen stimulation. In nucleotides, the CDR3 is TGTGCCAGCAGCTTAGGAGCCGGCTTGGAGCAGTACTTC. It specifies CASSLGAGLEQYF. Full variable domain (rest looked up from reference TRBV7-8 and TRBJ2-7): GAGVSQSPRYKVAKRGQDVALRCDPISGHVSLFWYQQALGQGPEFLTYFQNEAQLDKSGLPSDRFFAERPEGSVSTLKIQRTQQEDSAVYLCASSLGAGLEQYFGPGTRLTVT.